Listed here are 28 T cell receptor beta chains from one sample, sequenced in a study of response to subunit inactivated influenza vaccine. TCRdb independently ran MiXCR on the RT-PCR reads; one entry per CDR3 protein. The table lists 650,000 to 850,000 distinct CDR3 sequences, approximately 15% of them singletons. The specimen was PBMCs from blood, collected approximately 15 days before vaccination. The source of these receptors is a man in his fifties or sixties who received an inactivated influenza vaccine.

This clonotype was counted at least ten times. The J gene is TRBJ1-2, the V gene TRBV9; 8 bases map to TRBD1. In germline, CDR1 is SGDLS, CDR2 YYNGEE. This CDR3 is 15 amino acids long. J gave up 4 bases and V 0 bases, and 5 bases lay outside the gene matches. CDR3 nucleotides: TGTGCCAGCAGCGTAGATGACAGGGGAGGCTATGGCTACACCTTC. Encoded protein: CASSVDDRGGYGYTF.

This clonotype was recorded a few times. V gene TRBV4-3 combines with J gene TRBJ2-2; D ambiguous. Germline V gene data show CDR1 as LGHNA and CDR2 as YSLEER. Trimming shortened V by 0 bases and J by 2 bases, and 7 bases separated the two germline ends. CDR3 size: 15 residues. CDR3 residues: CASSQDASNTGELFF. The CDR3 coding sequence is TGCGCCAGCAGCCAAGATGCCTCAAACACCGGGGAGCTGTTTTTT.

The chain combines TRBV12-3 or TRBV12-4 with TRBJ1-2; 8 nucleotides align to TRBD1. The CDR3 loop spans 14 amino acids. The trim removed 2 bases at V and 5 bases at J, leaving 4 bases unmatched. CDR3 amino acids: CASSLRTGKYGYTF. The CDR3 nucleotides are TGTGCCAGCAGTTTAAGGACAGGGAAATATGGCTACACCTTC.

This clonotype was counted ten times or more. The chain carries TRBV20-1 and TRBJ2-2; D remains ambiguous. The germline CDR1 and CDR2 sequences are DFQATT and SNEGSKA (reference sequence). The CDR3 sequence is 13 residues long. V was pared by 0 bases and J by 5 bases, with 7 bases between. The CDR3 here is CSARDGDTGELFF. The CDR3, as DNA: TGCAGTGCTAGAGATGGGGATACCGGGGAGCTGTTTTTT.

This clonotype came up a few times. The chain uses TRBV12-3 or TRBV12-4 and TRBJ2-3; D call uncertain. Trimming stripped 6 bases from V and 5 bases from J, with 12 bases between. CDR3 length: 13 amino acids. CDR3 residues: CASRPTELDTQYF. The CDR3 region has the DNA TGTGCCAGCAGACCGACCGAATTAGATACGCAGTATTTT.

CDR3 protein: CASRPSGTGGSNVLTF. DNA of the CDR3: TGTGCCAGCAGACCATCCGGGACAGGGGGCAGCAACGTCCTGACTTTC. The rearrangement links TRBV7-2 to TRBJ2-6; the match to TRBD1 covers 12 bases. Germline values: CDR1 SGHTA, CDR2 FQGNSA. V dropped 6 bases and J dropped 9; count of bases not matched to a gene: 9. The CDR3 covers 16 residues.

The V call is TRBV4-2, the J call TRBJ2-3, with 8 bases identical to TRBD2. The CDR3 contains 16 residues. Looked up from germline, CDR1 is LGHNA and CDR2 is YNFKEQ. Germline trimming cut 0 bases from V and 6 bases from J; bases unmatched to any gene: 8. Written as DNA, the CDR3 is TGTGCCAGCAGCCAAGATAGGGGGACTAGAGCCGATACGCAGTATTTT. Translation: CASSQDRGTRADTQYF.

In its sample, this clonotype was seen a few times. V is TRBV12-3 or TRBV12-4 and J is TRBJ2-1; the match to TRBD2 covers 12 bases. The CDR3 is made up of 15 amino acids. V gave up 6 bases and J gave up 4 bases; unmatched junction bases: 4. CDR3 region: CASRGLAGIYNEQFF. CDR3 DNA sequence: TGTGCCAGCAGAGGACTAGCGGGGATTTACAATGAGCAGTTCTTC.

This clonotype was recorded many times. The chain has TRBV7-2 and TRBJ2-5, with D maybe TRBD1 (5 bases). The CDR3 is made up of 12 amino acids. The germline V and J ends were trimmed by 5 bases and 5 bases, with 9 bases remaining between them. Germline CDR1 and CDR2: SGHTA and FQGNSA. The CDR3: CASSHGAETQYF. Here the CDR3 DNA reads TGTGCCAGCAGCCATGGGGCTGAGACCCAGTACTTC. The whole variable domain, remainder taken from reference TRBV7-2 and TRBJ2-5, is GAGVSQSPSNKVTEKGKDVELRCDPISGHTALYWYRQSLGQGLEFLIYFQGNSAPDKSGLPSDRFSAERTGGSVSTLTIQRTQQEDSAVYLCASSHGAETQYFGPGTRLLVL.

The chain carries TRBV15 and TRBJ2-3; 10 bases match TRBD2. The CDR3 runs to 19 residues. Trimming took 3 bases from V and 5 from J; bases not matched to a gene: 17. The germline CDR1 and CDR2 sequences are LNHNV and YYDKDF (reference sequence). The CDR3 region is CATSRSRAGGPMVQDTQYF. The CDR3 region has the DNA TGTGCCACCAGCAGGTCACGAGCGGGGGGGCCAATGGTCCAAGATACGCAGTATTTT.

The chain is built from TRBV20-1 and TRBJ2-3; 9 bases line up with TRBD2. CDR3 length: 15 residues. Trimming took 2 bases from V and 4 from J; bases not matched to a gene: 7. Germline V gives CDR1 DFQATT, CDR2 SNEGSKA (reference sequence). The CDR3 DNA follows: TGCAGTGCTAGAATGGGACTAGCCATAGCAGATACGCAGTATTTT. Its translation: CSARMGLAIADTQYF.

This clonotype is a singleton in its sample. The CDR3 DNA reads TGTGCCAGCATCACAGGGGGCGGTGGCCAAGAGACCCAGTACTTC. This codes for CASITGGGGQETQYF. The chain is built from TRBV6-1 and TRBJ2-5; TRBD1 matches 9 bases. This CDR3 region has 15 residues. Trimming took 7 bases from V and 1 from J; bases not matched to a gene: 7. CDR1 and CDR2 (germline): MNHNS, SASEGT.

The chain couples TRBV20-1 to TRBJ2-5; perhaps TRBD1 as D (6 bases). The germline CDR1 and CDR2 sequences are DFQATT and SNEGSKA (reference sequence). CDR3 length equals 15 residues. Trimming left V 4 bases short and J 1 base short, with 16 bases between. The CDR3 DNA reads TGCAGTGCTATCGATCCAAGAGGGGGCCAAGAGACCCAGTACTTC. Amino acids: CSAIDPRGGQETQYF.

This clonotype was counted at least ten times. The rearrangement uses TRBV9 and TRBJ1-1; D remains unclear. Between the trimmed V and J ends, which lost 0 bases and 5 bases, there was a span of 5 bases. This CDR3 has 12 residues. Germline CDR1 is SGDLS and CDR2 is YYNGEE. The CDR3 DNA reads as TGTGCCAGCAGCGTAGAAGGGACTGAAGCTTTCTTT. Translating gives CASSVEGTEAFF.

Of note for this clonotype: With a much larger clone just one base away, this may be a read error. J is TRBJ1-5 and V is TRBV12-3 or TRBV12-4; D is unresolved. This CDR3 has 13 amino acids. The CDR3 is CASSSSGNQTQHF. CDR3 DNA: TGTGCCAGCAGCAGTTCTGGTAATCAGACCCAGCATTTT.

This clonotype was recorded at least ten times. The rearrangement links TRBV7-2 to TRBJ2-7, with D perhaps matching TRBD2 (5 bases). The CDR3 has 15 amino acids. The V end was cut by 5 bases, the J end by 4 bases, with 18 bases between. The V gene's germline CDR1 is SGHTA and CDR2 FQGNSA. CDR3 DNA: TGTGCCAGCAGCCAAAGAAGCGGCCTATTTTACGAGCAGTACTTC. Protein sequence: CASSQRSGLFYEQYF.

This clonotype occurred many times. V is TRBV12-3 or TRBV12-4 and J is TRBJ2-3; D gene uncertain. This CDR3 has 11 residues. The ends were cut back, 1 base at V and 7 bases at J, with 3 bases in the middle. In DNA, the CDR3 is TGTGCCAGCAGTTTAGGGAATACGCAGTATTTT. It is translated as CASSLGNTQYF.

The rearrangement links TRBV12-3 or TRBV12-4 to TRBJ2-1; D uncertain. The CDR3 has 11 amino acids. Trimming took 5 bases from V and 10 from J, leaving 9 bases between them. Here the CDR3 reads CASSPMLEQFF. CDR3 DNA: TGTGCCAGCAGTCCTATGTTAGAGCAGTTCTTC.

This clonotype has a handful of counts. The chain recombines TRBV7-9 with TRBJ2-1, with 8 bases matching TRBD2. The V gene end was trimmed by 5 bases and the J gene end by 0 bases; junction bases not matched to a gene: 9. The germline CDR1 and CDR2 sequences are SEHNR and FQNEAQ (reference sequence). The CDR3 extends over 17 amino acids. CDR3 coding DNA: TGTGCCAGCAGCCCCCCCAGCGGGAGTCGCTCCTACAATGAGCAGTTCTTC. Encoded protein: CASSPPSGSRSYNEQFF.

This clonotype was seen a handful of times. V is TRBV6-1 and J is TRBJ1-1; 8 nucleotides align to TRBD1. Germline loops: CDR1 MNHNS, CDR2 SASEGT. J lost 4 bases, V lost 6 bases, and 7 bases had no gene match. The CDR3 spans 14 residues. The CDR3 nucleotides are TGTGCCAGCAGCCCGGACAGGGTGAGCACTGAAGCTTTCTTT. Translation gives CASSPDRVSTEAFF.

This clonotype was observed once. The rearrangement uses TRBV3-1 and TRBJ2-7; perhaps D is TRBD1 or TRBD2 (5 bases each). Trimming stripped 3 bases from V and 5 bases from J, with 8 bases between. Germline-derived CDR1 and CDR2 are LGHDT and YNNKEL (reference sequence). The CDR3 loop spans 12 amino acids. The CDR3 spells CASSHEGHEQYF. As DNA, the CDR3 is TGTGCCAGCAGCCACGAGGGACACGAGCAGTACTTC.

This rearrangement joins TRBV20-1 to TRBJ1-1; the match to TRBD1 covers 8 bases. With 3 bases clipped from V and 4 bases from J, the junction kept 7 bases outside the gene matches. The CDR3 is 14 residues long. In germline, CDR1 is DFQATT, CDR2 SNEGSKA (reference sequence). Here the CDR3 reads CSARDNTGGTEAFF. CDR3 DNA sequence: TGCAGTGCTAGGGACAATACAGGGGGCACTGAAGCTTTCTTT.

This clonotype was counted between two and nine times. This sequence joins TRBV3-1 and TRBJ2-2; no definite D call. Trimming removed 3 bases at V and 4 bases at J, with 9 bases between. The CDR3 runs 14 residues. Germline CDR1 reads LGHDT; CDR2 reads YNNKEL (reference sequence). CDR3 amino acids: CASSQGWTTGELFF. The CDR3 DNA reads as TGTGCCAGCAGCCAGGGCTGGACCACCGGGGAGCTGTTTTTT.

Only a few counts were recorded for this clonotype. This rearrangement joins TRBV4-2 to TRBJ1-1, with D perhaps TRBD1 (5 bases). V was trimmed by 0 bases and J by 1 base, leaving 9 bases between them. There are 15 residues in the CDR3. CDR1 is LGHNA, CDR2 YNFKEQ, per germline. Written as DNA, the CDR3 is TGTGCCAGCAGCCAAGAGTACAGGCAGAACACTGAAGCTTTCTTT. Translation: CASSQEYRQNTEAFF.

This clonotype was observed a handful of times. The rearrangement joins TRBV27 to TRBJ2-1, with 12 positions matching TRBD2. The V gene end was trimmed by 1 base and the J gene end by 7 bases; junction bases not matched to a gene: 5. The CDR3 totals 16 residues. Germline assignment: CDR1 MNHEY and CDR2 SMNVEV (reference sequence). Here the CDR3 reads CASSLYSLAGGNEQFF. In DNA form, the CDR3 reads TGTGCCAGCAGTTTATATTCTCTAGCGGGAGGGAATGAGCAGTTCTTC.

A note on this clonotype: This clone may be a read error of a much larger clone one base away. The chain combines TRBV3-1 with TRBJ2-1; TRBD2 matches at 15 bases. The V gene's germline CDR1 is LGHDT and CDR2 YNNKEL (reference sequence). CDR3 length: 18 amino acids. The CDR3 DNA sequence: TGTGCCTGCAGTCCGGGACTAGCGGGAGGTCTGTCCTACAATGAGCAGTTCTTC. Residues: CACSPGLAGGLSYNEQFF.

This clonotype showed up just a few times. V and J are TRBV5-5 and TRBJ2-5, with 15 bases aligning to TRBD2. V was pared by 4 bases and J by 6 bases, with 4 bases of the junction left unmatched. The CDR3 is 15 residues long. CDR1 SGHKS and CDR2 YYEKEE come from the germline V gene (reference sequence). The CDR3 bases are TGTGCCAGCAGCACCGGACTAGCGGGAGGGAAGACCCAGTACTTC. It specifies CASSTGLAGGKTQYF.

This clonotype was found many times. The chain links TRBV12-3 or TRBV12-4 to TRBJ2-3; TRBD2 matches 8 bases. This CDR3 region has 14 residues. With V trimmed by 7 bases and J by 4 bases, 7 bases remained unmatched. CDR3 DNA sequence: TGTGCCAGCACCCATGGACTAGCTCCAGATACGCAGTATTTT. Residues: CASTHGLAPDTQYF.